This T cell receptor (beta chain) is drawn from a study of multiple sclerosis patients with progressive multifocal leukoencephalopathy. Repertoires were generated with immunoSEQ multiplex PCR, while TCRdb's copy carries only in-frame clones and drops some. The sample lists fewer than 40,000 clones, 87% occurring once. As regards this clone: Its antigen is not identified.

The time point was: time of PML onset. The germline V gene has CDR1 SGHRS and CDR2 YFSETQ. CDR3 length: 15 amino acids. V dropped 8 bases and J dropped 1; count of bases not matched to a gene: 9. Broader study findings: Before and during natalizumab, the clones expanded at PML already existed. Less diverse TRB repertoires were suggested in most PML patients.

This receptor was identified in a woman aged 40 to 49 with progressive multifocal leukoencephalopathy. The specimen was PBMCs, collected from a patient treated with natalizumab. The gene calls are TRBV5-1 and TRBJ1-2; 9 nucleotides match TRBD1. The CDR3 region has the DNA TGCGCCAGTCAGGATCCGGGACAGGGTAACTATGGCTACACCTTC. Its protein product is CASQDPGQGNYGYTF.